Below, 10 T cell receptor beta chains from the same sample are listed, as sequenced in a study of cytomegalovirus exposure and HLA in healthy donors. Vbeta (60) and Jbeta (13) primers were used in the PCR. Produced via immunoSEQ multiplex PCR; TCRdb's table is partial and in-frame only. The table records about 210,000 clones, 75% to 80% of them present only once. The sample consisted of PBMCs. All receptors derive from a male donor in good health and CMV-seronegative.

This chain connects TRBV6-5 to TRBJ1-6; D gene uncertain. Germline V gene data show CDR1 as MNHEY and CDR2 as SVGAGI. Trimming stripped 6 bases from V and 9 bases from J, with 18 bases between. The CDR3 sequence is 15 residues long. CDR3 DNA: TGTGCCAGCAGACAGACCACAGCCGCGGGTTCACCCCTCCACTTT. This translates into CASRQTTAAGSPLHF.

The chain couples TRBV27 to TRBJ1-5, with 7 bases fitting TRBD1. The CDR3 has 14 amino acids. V lost 5 bases, J lost 6 bases, and 7 bases stayed unmatched. Per the germline V gene, CDR1 is MNHEY and CDR2 is SMNVEV (reference sequence). The CDR3 spells CASSPQGVGQPQHF. The CDR3 bases are TGTGCCAGCAGTCCCCAGGGGGTCGGTCAGCCCCAGCATTTT.

The chain carries TRBV30 and TRBJ2-1, with 10 nucleotides matching TRBD2. CDR1 GTSNPN and CDR2 SVGIG come from the germline V gene (reference sequence). The CDR3 length is 15 residues. Germline trimming cut 2 bases from V and 6 bases from J; bases unmatched to any gene: 7. The CDR3 here is CAWSTGTSEANEQFF. The CDR3 DNA follows: TGTGCCTGGAGTACCGGGACTAGCGAAGCCAATGAGCAGTTCTTC.

The V and J genes are TRBV28 and TRBJ1-1, with D perhaps TRBD1 (5 bases). The V gene lost 2 bases and the J gene lost 6 bases, with 16 bases spanning the gap. This CDR3 comprises 15 residues. Germline V lookup: CDR1 MDHEN, CDR2 SYDVKM. The CDR3 reads CASSLGGGKEPEAFF. Here the CDR3 DNA reads TGTGCCAGCAGTTTAGGGGGGGGAAAGGAACCTGAAGCTTTCTTT.

The chain couples TRBV5-4 to TRBJ2-5, with D unresolved. The CDR3 is made up of 13 amino acids. The V end lost 1 base, the J end lost 2 bases, and 6 bases lay between the germline ends. Germline CDR1 is SGHNT and CDR2 is YYREEE (reference sequence). Here the CDR3 DNA reads TGTGCCAGCAGCTTGACAACACAAGAGACCCAGTACTTC. It yields the protein CASSLTTQETQYF.

The chain is built from TRBV6-5 and TRBJ1-2, with 8 bases fitting TRBD1. V trimming: 6 bases; J trimming: 6 bases; junction bases outside the gene matches: 12. Per germline, CDR1 MNHEY and CDR2 SVGAGI. The CDR3 is 15 residues long. CDR3: CASRALGDRLDGYTF. For the CDR3, the DNA is TGTGCCAGCAGGGCTCTGGGGGACAGGCTTGATGGCTACACCTTC.

This chain connects TRBV7-8 to TRBJ2-2; D uncertain. The V gene lost 3 bases and the J gene lost 7 bases, with 6 bases spanning the gap. Germline assignment: CDR1 SGHVS and CDR2 FQNEAQ. This CDR3 has 12 amino acids. CDR3 loop: CASSLRIGELFF. Written as DNA, the CDR3 is TGTGCCAGCAGCTTGAGGATCGGGGAGCTGTTTTTT. Full variable domain (missing parts from reference TRBV7-8 and TRBJ2-2): GAGVSQSPRYKVAKRGQDVALRCDPISGHVSLFWYQQALGQGPEFLTYFQNEAQLDKSGLPSDRFFAERPEGSVSTLKIQRTQQEDSAVYLCASSLRIGELFFGEGSRLTVL.

CDR3 DNA: TGTGCCAGCACGTTAGGAGGGTATAATGAAAAACTGTTTTTT. It yields the protein CASTLGGYNEKLFF. This sequence joins TRBV27 and TRBJ1-4, with D hard to call. The CDR3 loop spans 14 amino acids. Trimming removed 7 bases from V and 4 bases from J, with 13 bases in between. Per germline, CDR1 MNHEY and CDR2 SMNVEV (reference sequence).

This clone was found once. This sequence joins TRBV5-4 and TRBJ2-4; the match to TRBD2 covers 7 bases. The germline V gene has CDR1 SGHNT and CDR2 YYREEE (reference sequence). This CDR3 has 16 amino acids. V dropped 4 bases and J dropped 0; count of bases not matched to a gene: 7. The CDR3 DNA reads TGTGCCAGCAGCCGCGAGCGGGGTTTAGCCAAAAACATTCAGTACTTC. This translates into CASSRERGLAKNIQYF.

This clone was seen more than once but under ten times. J is TRBJ2-1 and V is TRBV27; no definite D call. The V end was cut by 7 bases, the J end by 3 bases, with 13 bases between. CDR1 and CDR2 from the germline V gene are MNHEY and SMNVEV (reference sequence). The CDR3 sequence is 14 residues long. Here the CDR3 reads CASKSTTVYNEQFF. CDR3 nucleotides: TGTGCCAGCAAATCGACAACGGTCTACAATGAGCAGTTCTTC.